A selection of T cell receptor beta chains follows, all from one sample in a study of spatial heterogeneity in lung cancer. TCRdb itself ran the 5' RACE reads through MiXCR, one entry per CDR3 protein. The repertoire holds 4,000 to 5,500 distinct CDR3 sequences, approximately 6.6% seen once, with about 18% in the top ten. The sample consisted of lung tumor tissue, taken at surgery. Receptors were obtained from a male donor with early-stage non-small cell lung cancer. CDR3s include the opening cysteine and the closing phenylalanine or tryptophan. The D gene is left open where the match is weak. Part of the rows lack a size; the others show once, few, many or a class for expanded clones.

J,size,D,V,CDR3,DNA
TRBJ2-1,medium-sized,-,TRBV27,CASSPGGGGSSYNEQFF,TGTGCCAGCAGTCCCGGTGGAGGGGGCAGCTCCTACAATGAGCAGTTCTTC
TRBJ1-1,once,TRBD1,TRBV29-1,CSSSETGVEAFF,TGCAGCTCTAGTGAAACAGGGGTCGAAGCTTTCTTT
TRBJ2-7,-,TRBD1,TRBV2,CASRGDRRYEQYF,TGTGCCAGCAGGGGGGACAGAAGGTACGAGCAGTACTTC
TRBJ2-3,many,-,TRBV7-2,CASSVPFLGASTDTQYF,TGTGCCAGCAGCGTCCCCTTTTTGGGCGCTAGCACAGATACGCAGTATTTT
TRBJ1-2,few,-,TRBV20-1,CSATQANYGYTF,TGCAGTGCGACCCAGGCTAACTATGGCTACACCTTC
TRBJ2-1,many,TRBD2,TRBV20-1,CSADASGNNEQFF,TGCAGTGCTGATGCTAGCGGCAACAATGAGCAGTTCTTC
TRBJ2-7,-,-,TRBV25-1,CASSQIGEQYF,TGTGCCAGCAGTCAAATCGGCGAGCAGTACTTC
TRBJ1-2,many,-,TRBV9,CASSVATYRTLF,TGTGCCAGCAGCGTAGCTACGTACAGGACGCTATTC
TRBJ2-1,large,TRBD2,TRBV9,CASSTPLAGASYNEQFF,TGTGCCAGCAGCACCCCGCTAGCGGGAGCGTCCTACAATGAGCAGTTCTTC
TRBJ2-3,many,TRBD2,TRBV28,CASSMLAGGRDTDTQYF,TGTGCCAGCAGTATGTTAGCGGGAGGGCGGGACACAGATACGCAGTATTTT
TRBJ2-4,-,-,TRBV28,CASMNDGKNIQYF,TGTGCCAGCATGAACGACGGGAAAAACATTCAGTACTTC
TRBJ2-3,many,-,TRBV11-3,CASSLEGDTQYF,TGTGCCAGCAGCTTAGAAGGAGATACGCAGTATTTT
TRBJ2-3,medium-sized,TRBD2,TRBV11-2,CASSLAGGAGTDTQYF,TGTGCCAGCAGCTTAGCGGGGGGGGCAGGCACAGATACGCAGTATTTT
TRBJ2-1,many,-,TRBV7-2,CASSSQGTSYNEQFF,TGTGCCAGCAGCTCCCAGGGGACTTCCTACAATGAGCAGTTCTTC
TRBJ1-2,medium-sized,-,TRBV30,CAWSRGDNYGYTF,TGTGCCTGGAGTCGGGGGGATAACTATGGCTACACCTTC
TRBJ2-1,few,TRBD1,TRBV29-1,CSVGTGPNEQFF,TGCAGCGTCGGGACAGGGCCCAATGAGCAGTTCTTC
TRBJ1-1,many,TRBD1,TRBV11-3,CASSPRTGANTEAFF,TGTGCCAGCAGCCCCCGGACAGGGGCCAACACTGAAGCTTTCTTT
TRBJ2-7,few,-,TRBV5-5,CASSLEDGLSSYEQYF,TGTGCCAGCAGCTTGGAGGATGGTCTAAGCTCCTACGAGCAGTACTTC
TRBJ1-3,medium-sized,TRBD1,TRBV30,CAWVDPPGQGKTGNTIYF,TGTGCCTGGGTGGATCCCCCGGGACAGGGAAAAACTGGAAACACCATATATTTT
TRBJ2-2,few,TRBD2,TRBV7-2,CASTRSGGNTGELFF,TGTGCCAGCACCAGGAGCGGGGGGAACACCGGGGAGCTGTTTTTT
TRBJ2-6,-,-,TRBV28,CASSSPPNSGANVLTF,TGTGCCAGCAGTTCCCCCCCCAACTCTGGGGCCAACGTCCTGACTTTC
TRBJ2-7,many,-,TRBV20-1,CSASGSSLNSYEQYF,TGCAGTGCTAGCGGGAGTTCCTTAAACTCCTACGAGCAGTACTTC
TRBJ1-5,few,-,TRBV6-1,CASSERRDVPQHF,TGTGCCAGCAGTGAACGGCGGGACGTGCCCCAGCATTTT
TRBJ1-1,medium-sized,-,TRBV5-1,CASSRTANTEAFF,TGCGCCAGCAGCCGGACAGCCAACACTGAAGCTTTCTTT
TRBJ2-7,-,-,TRBV18,CASSRSVDPIYEQYF,TGTGCCAGCTCACGTTCGGTCGACCCGATTTACGAGCAGTACTTC
TRBJ1-2,many,-,TRBV11-2,CASSSRGPYGYTF,TGTGCCAGCAGCTCCAGGGGTCCCTATGGCTACACCTTC
TRBJ2-4,few,-,TRBV5-1,CASSLGGAKNIQYF,TGCGCCAGCAGCTTGGGAGGAGCCAAAAACATTCAGTACTTC
TRBJ2-3,many,TRBD1,TRBV7-2,CASSFRGREDTQYF,TGTGCCAGCAGCTTCAGGGGGCGCGAAGATACGCAGTATTTT
TRBJ1-2,many,-,TRBV20-1,CSARPGEGYGYTF,TGCAGTGCTAGACCAGGGGAGGGCTATGGCTACACCTTC
TRBJ2-5,many,-,TRBV10-3,CAIKKGTGETQYF,TGTGCCATCAAGAAGGGAACCGGAGAGACCCAGTACTTC
TRBJ2-7,many,TRBD2,TRBV5-1,CASSLEGLEDEQYF,TGCGCCAGCAGCTTGGAAGGACTAGAAGACGAGCAGTACTTC
TRBJ2-5,many,TRBD2,TRBV12-3/TRBV12-4,CASSLGVAGSVQETQYF,TGTGCCAGCAGTTTAGGTGTAGCGGGGAGCGTTCAAGAGACCCAGTACTTC
TRBJ2-2,many,-,TRBV2,CASSRLNSGVRTGELFF,TGTGCCAGCAGTCGACTAAATAGCGGAGTCCGAACCGGGGAGCTGTTTTTT
TRBJ2-7,many,TRBD1,TRBV29-1,CSVVGQSASYEQYF,TGCAGCGTTGTGGGACAGAGTGCTTCCTACGAGCAGTACTTC
TRBJ2-1,medium-sized,-,TRBV7-9,CASSPREASDRRDNEQFF,TGTGCCAGCAGCCCACGGGAGGCTTCGGACAGGCGTGACAATGAGCAGTTCTTC
TRBJ1-2,medium-sized,-,TRBV19,CASSIELDFFNYGYTF,TGTGCCAGTAGTATAGAGTTGGATTTCTTTAACTATGGCTACACCTTC
TRBJ1-5,many,-,TRBV2,CASSEAYSNQPQHF,TGTGCCAGCAGTGAGGCGTATAGCAATCAGCCCCAGCATTTT
TRBJ2-1,few,TRBD2,TRBV20-1,CSARDGTSGRSSYNEQFF,TGCAGTGCTAGAGATGGGACTAGCGGGAGGTCCTCCTACAATGAGCAGTTCTTC
TRBJ2-1,large,-,TRBV7-2,CASSRTGSSYNEQFF,TGTGCCAGCAGCCGCACAGGTAGCTCCTACAATGAGCAGTTCTTC
TRBJ1-1,many,-,TRBV5-5,CASSDRRPYEAFF,TGTGCCAGCAGTGACCGCAGACCTTATGAAGCTTTCTTT
TRBJ2-3,many,-,TRBV27,CASSRRDGTDTQYF,TGTGCCAGCAGCCGTAGGGACGGGACAGATACGCAGTATTTT
TRBJ1-1,many,-,TRBV7-8,CASSFGASEAFF,TGTGCCAGCAGCTTCGGGGCTTCTGAAGCTTTCTTT
TRBJ2-3,many,-,TRBV29-1,CSVGGLLTDTQYF,TGCAGCGTGGGGGGACTTCTCACAGATACGCAGTATTTT
TRBJ2-2,many,TRBD1,TRBV7-2,CASSPRDSLTGELFF,TGTGCCAGCAGCCCCCGGGACAGCTTAACCGGGGAGCTGTTTTTT
TRBJ1-1,medium-sized,-,TRBV7-2,CASSLVVAGWGTEAFF,TGTGCCAGCAGCTTAGTAGTGGCAGGGTGGGGCACTGAAGCTTTCTTT
TRBJ1-1,few,-,TRBV5-6,CASSFQGNTEAFF,TGTGCCAGCAGCTTTCAGGGGAACACTGAAGCTTTCTTT
TRBJ1-4,many,-,TRBV6-5,CASRDLATNEKLFF,TGTGCCAGCAGGGATTTGGCAACTAATGAAAAACTGTTTTTT
TRBJ1-3,many,-,TRBV7-8,CASLGTPSGNTIYF,TGTGCCAGCCTGGGGACACCCTCTGGAAACACCATATATTTT
TRBJ2-7,-,-,TRBV20-1,CSAAQGGEQGYEQYF,TGCAGTGCTGCACAGGGAGGGGAACAAGGGTACGAGCAGTACTTC
TRBJ2-7,many,TRBD1,TRBV7-2,CATLPGTGGFGEQYF,TGTGCCACCTTACCCGGGACAGGGGGCTTTGGTGAGCAGTACTTC
TRBJ1-2,-,-,TRBV4-1,CASSQEGFYGYTF,TGCGCCAGCAGCCAAGAAGGTTTCTATGGCTACACCTTC
TRBJ2-1,many,TRBD1,TRBV9,CASSAVGQGARGEQFF,TGTGCCAGCAGCGCTGTTGGACAGGGGGCAAGGGGTGAGCAGTTCTTC
TRBJ2-7,-,-,TRBV28,CASSLRPAAATYEQYF,TGTGCCAGCAGTTTACGTCCGGCAGCCGCAACCTACGAGCAGTACTTC
TRBJ2-5,many,-,TRBV4-3,CASSQDSRAREETQYF,TGCGCCAGCAGCCAAGATTCACGGGCCAGGGAAGAGACCCAGTACTTC
TRBJ2-2,medium-sized,-,TRBV5-1,CASSLAPGAGELFF,TGCGCCAGCAGCTTGGCCCCTGGCGCCGGGGAGCTGTTTTTT